This TCR beta chain is drawn from a study of blood T cell repertoires in COVID-19. Original data processing: The authors estimated nucleated cell counts from reference gene primer amplification. The assay was immunoSEQ multiplex PCR, and TCRdb's table has in-frame clones only and misses some. V and J calls and clone size come straight from that table; D and trimming were deduced from the DNA. The repertoire holds around 300,000 clones, with about nine tenths as singletons. This CDR3 is 11 amino acids long. Germline V gives CDR1 SNHLY, CDR2 FYNNEI. Trimming took 7 bases from V and 4 from J, leaving 5 bases between them.

Material for sequencing was peripheral blood. The receptor was isolated from a young man with active or convalescent COVID-19. This chain uses TRBV2 with TRBJ2-1; no clear D gene. The CDR3 sequence is CASTGYNEQFF. CDR3 nucleotide sequence: TGTGCCAGCACCGGTTACAATGAGCAGTTCTTC.